The 19 T cell receptor beta chains below come from one sample, sequenced in a study of shared clonotypes between healthy human individuals. Produced via immunoSEQ multiplex PCR; TCRdb's table is partial and in-frame only. The table includes some 1,100,000 clones, 75% to 80% detected once. The sample taken for sequencing was memory CD4+ T cells from PBMCs. Subset: CD45RA-negative fraction. Source of these receptors: a man aged 18 to 30 in good health. Some clones in this sample may be carry-over from other donors' samples.

This clone was seen more than once but under ten times. The CDR3 does not close with the conserved phenylalanine or tryptophan, likely indicating a read error. Because the CDR3's place on the DNA is in doubt, the DNA is left out and the CDR3 is given as listed by TCRdb. CDR3 protein: CASSLTEDVVV. The chain combines TRBV7-3 with TRBJ1-1. Germline V CDR1 and CDR2: SGHTA, FQGTGA. The CDR3 contains 11 residues when both ends are counted.

A note on this clone: This likely traces to a read error, being one base from a far larger clone. The rearrangement links TRBV25-1 to TRBJ1-1; D is unclear. The CDR3 totals 13 residues. Trimming cost V 2 bases and J 0 bases, with 4 bases left between them. Germline loops: CDR1 MGHDK, CDR2 SYGVNS. CDR3 residues: CASSEVVNTEAFF. CDR3 nucleotide sequence: TGTGCCAGCAGTGAAGTGGTGAACACTGAAGCTTTCTTT.

The chain joins TRBV28 to TRBJ2-2; 11 bases align to TRBD2. V trimming: 3 bases; J trimming: 5 bases; junction bases outside the gene matches: 11. The germline V gene encodes CDR1 MDHEN and CDR2 SYDVKM. CDR3 length: 18 amino acids. CDR3 region: CASSFRTPTSGSTGELFF. The CDR3 coding sequence is TGTGCCAGCAGTTTCCGTACCCCAACTAGCGGGAGTACCGGGGAGCTGTTTTTT.

J is TRBJ2-7 and V is TRBV18; TRBD1 agrees at 9 bases. The CDR3 loop spans 15 amino acids. V was pared by 1 base and J by 3 bases, with 4 bases of the junction left unmatched. Germline assignment: CDR1 KGHSH and CDR2 LQKENI. The CDR3 region is CASSPLRGQGYEQYF. The CDR3 DNA is TGTGCCAGCTCACCACTGAGGGGACAGGGCTACGAGCAGTACTTC.

The V call is TRBV4-1, the J call TRBJ2-2, with 13 bases lining up with TRBD2. V shed 5 bases and J 4 bases; nucleotides not matched to a gene: 16. This CDR3 is 20 amino acids long. Germline V lookup: CDR1 MGHRA, CDR2 YSYEKL. CDR3 protein: CASSTPTGTSGEKSTGELFF. CDR3 bases: TGCGCCAGCAGCACCCCGACAGGGACTAGCGGGGAGAAGTCCACCGGGGAGCTGTTTTTT.

This chain joins TRBV7-3 and TRBJ2-5; D may be TRBD2 (5 bases). Looked up from germline, CDR1 is SGHTA and CDR2 is FQGTGA. V was shortened by 5 bases and J by 3 bases, with 10 bases between the two germline ends. The CDR3 consists of 13 residues. The CDR3 nucleotides are TGTGCCAGCAGCCTGGACGGGAAAGAGACCCAGTACTTC. It translates to CASSLDGKETQYF. The whole variable domain, remainder taken from reference TRBV7-3 and TRBJ2-5, is GAGVSQTPSNKVTEKGKYVELRCDPISGHTALYWYRQSLGQGPEFLIYFQGTGAADDSGLPNDRFFAVRPEGSVSTLKIQRTERGDSAVYLCASSLDGKETQYFGPGTRLLVL.

The V and J genes are TRBV4-1 and TRBJ1-5; D uncertain. This CDR3 spans 17 amino acids. The V end was cut by 5 bases, the J end by 5 bases, with 22 bases between. Per the germline V gene, CDR1 is MGHRA and CDR2 is YSYEKL. For the CDR3, the DNA is TGCGCCAGCAGCACCCGGACCGCCGCTTCAGACTATCAGCCCCAGCATTTT. It specifies CASSTRTAASDYQPQHF.

CDR3 residues: CASTAEGLPFNEQFF. The CDR3 coding sequence is TGTGCCAGCACCGCGGAAGGTCTCCCCTTTAATGAGCAGTTCTTC. V is TRBV11-2 and J is TRBJ2-1; D gene uncertain. This CDR3 has 15 residues. Looked up from germline, CDR1 is SGHAT and CDR2 is FQNNGV. Trimming took 7 bases from V and 7 from J, leaving 20 bases between them.

This clone was observed a handful of times. The genes are TRBV5-1 and TRBJ1-2, with D maybe TRBD1 (6 bases). From germline, CDR1 is SGHRS and CDR2 YFSETQ. V shed 5 bases and J shed 0 bases, with 11 bases lying between them. The CDR3 extends over 14 amino acids. CDR3 nucleotide sequence: TGCGCCAGCAGGTTCCGGACAGCTAACTATGGCTACACCTTC. Protein: CASRFRTANYGYTF.

A remark on this clone: One junction end does not reproduce the germline sequence, and a read error may be involved. This chain joins TRBV30 and TRBJ2-6, with a tentative D call TRBD1 (5 bases). The CDR3 contains 15 residues. Germline CDR1 reads GTSNPN; CDR2 reads SVGIG (reference sequence). CDR3 amino acids: CAWVLSFSGANVLTF. CDR3 DNA sequence: TGTGCCTGGGTCTTGAGCTTCTCTGGGGCCAACGTTCTGACTTTC.

The chain joins TRBV12-5 to TRBJ2-2, with 7 bases aligning to TRBD2. The CDR3 spans 14 residues. From germline, CDR1 is LGHNT and CDR2 FRNRAP. J lost 5 bases, V lost 6 bases, and 6 bases had no gene match. The CDR3 here is CASGPDGGTGELFF. Written as DNA, the CDR3 is TGTGCTAGTGGCCCTGACGGGGGGACCGGGGAGCTGTTTTTT.

This clone was seen a few times. J is TRBJ1-3 and V is TRBV28; D is perhaps TRBD1 (6 bases). This CDR3 has 13 residues. CDR1 is MDHEN, CDR2 SYDVKM, per germline. The V and J ends lost 5 bases and 7 bases respectively, with 12 bases between them. The CDR3 DNA reads TGTGCCAGCAGTCGAGGGGGGCCGAACACCATATATTTT. Translation: CASSRGGPNTIYF.

The CDR3: CASSRDRGLEQYF. CDR3 coding DNA: TGTGCCAGCAGTCGGGACAGGGGTTTAGAGCAGTACTTC. The chain carries TRBV9 and TRBJ2-7; 10 nucleotides agree with TRBD1. The CDR3 runs 13 residues. The germline V gene has CDR1 SGDLS and CDR2 YYNGEE. The V segment lost 5 bases and the J segment 7 bases; nucleotides outside the gene matches: 6.

CDR3 nucleotides: TGTGCCAGCAGCCCTGGGACTGAGAGGGAGCTGTTTTTT. It yields the protein CASSPGTERELFF. The chain links TRBV7-3 to TRBJ2-2, with D perhaps TRBD2 (6 bases). Trimming removed 5 bases at V and 9 bases at J, with 13 bases between. Germline-derived CDR1 and CDR2 are SGHTA and FQGTGA. The CDR3 is made up of 13 amino acids.

This sequence joins TRBV7-2 and TRBJ2-7; D gene uncertain. Trimming pared 5 bases from V and 4 bases from J, leaving 12 bases between. CDR3 size: 13 residues. Germline assignment: CDR1 SGHTA and CDR2 FQGNSA. CDR3 sequence (DNA): TGTGCCAGCAGCCCCCCCGGAGCTTACGAGCAGTACTTC. Protein product: CASSPPGAYEQYF.

The chain employs TRBV20-1 and TRBJ2-5; D remains unclear. This CDR3 contains 10 residues. V gave up 3 bases and J gave up 6 bases, with 5 bases separating them. Germline loops: CDR1 DFQATT, CDR2 SNEGSKA (reference sequence). The DNA of the CDR3 is TGCAGTGCTAGTCGGCAGACCCAGTACTTC. Translated: CSASRQTQYF.

The sample holds many counts of this clone. This chain links TRBV2 with TRBJ2-1; no reliable D call. Trimming removed 3 bases from V and 3 bases from J, with 3 bases in between. CDR3 length equals 12 residues. Per the germline V gene, CDR1 is SNHLY and CDR2 is FYNNEI. CDR3 nucleotides: TGTGCCAGCAGTGAGAACTACAATGAGCAGTTCTTC. It codes for CASSENYNEQFF.

This chain uses TRBV6-1 with TRBJ2-7, with D possibly being TRBD1 (5 bases). This CDR3 has 13 amino acids. Germline V gene lookup returns CDR1 MNHNS and CDR2 SASEGT. The CDR3 spells CATTKGLSYEQYF. The CDR3 DNA follows: TGTGCTACTACAAAGGGGCTCTCCTACGAGCAGTACTTC.

The table lists this clone with a few counts. The V gene is TRBV19, the J gene TRBJ2-2; 15 bases align to TRBD2. V was pared by 8 bases and J by 4 bases, with 14 bases of the junction left unmatched. Germline values: CDR1 LNHDA, CDR2 SQIVND (reference sequence). The CDR3 sequence is 19 residues long. The CDR3 is CASLDGLAGGPSGTGELFF. The CDR3 DNA sequence: TGTGCCAGTTTAGACGGACTAGCGGGAGGGCCTTCGGGCACCGGGGAGCTGTTTTTT.